Below, one TCR beta chain is given with its context. Its recognized antigen is unknown. No much larger clonotype is one base removed from it; base qualities were not supplied. The data originate from a study of blood T cell repertoires in COVID-19 (dated by TCRdb to the early 2020s). With regard to the full study: Samples from collaborators originated in the United States, Italy and Spain and spanned both the acute and convalescent phases of COVID-19. The material from the prospective study consisted of cDNA or gDNA derived from T cells, B-cell-depleted T cells, or PBMCs. Subjects who had been exposed to COVID-19, were actively infected with it, or had recovered from it provided the deeply sampled blood TCRbeta repertoires that made up the dataset. A freely available public database, intended as a resource for researchers studying the immune response to SARS-CoV-2, is where the repertoires were released. Samples came from the ongoing ImmuneRACE study (first 160 participants) plus 1,254 subjects from 6 global collaborators. Nearly every sample came with metadata listing a de-identified subject ID, COVID-19 status, age in years and sex. Where available, HLA class I and class II types were obtained from metadata supplied by the sample provider rather than from assay-based typing. Overall study results and their limits: The quantity of clinical and demographic metadata differed by source and by participant and was supplied without curation.

Participants in the prospective study were enrolled through a virtual design, were aged roughly 18 to 100 years, and lived in some 24 United States geographic areas. Cohort assignment in the prospective study relied on participant-reported clinical history from a screening survey and a study questionnaire. Recovered participants in ImmuneRACE Cohort 3 were defined as having two consecutive negative NP/OP PCR tests, clearance from a healthcare professional, or resolution of symptoms. Mobile phlebotomists in the prospective study collected whole blood, serum and a nasopharyngeal or oropharyngeal swab from every participant. Prospective study participants could optionally give additional blood draws and questionnaires over a roughly 2-month period. Before DNA extraction, blood samples from the prospective study were shipped at room temperature or frozen. TCRbeta CDR3 regions were amplified from genomic DNA by means of the immunoSEQ Assay, a bias-controlled multiplex PCR. The published analysis was carried out like this. The number of nucleated cells in each sample was estimated by amplification of reference gene primers within the assay. To quantify the absolute abundance of each unique TCRbeta CDR3 rearrangement, sequence reads were collapsed and filtered. For each sample, productive Simpson clonality was calculated as the square root of Simpson's diversity index across productive rearrangements. TCRdb limited this immuneACCESS table to in-frame rearrangements with V and J called. A share of clones is missing; checked studies link under half to unresolved V genes, and the rest is unexplained. That table is the source of V, J and clone size, and D and trimming were worked out from the DNA. The sample data list a few hundred thousand clones, and over 80% of these were observed just once. 1.2% of the sample comes from the top ten.

From the germline V gene (reference sequence), CDR1 is SGHAT and CDR2 is FQDESV. For this chain, trimming is 3 bases at the V end and 4 bases at the J end, and the number of junction bases without a gene match is 5. From its cysteine to its phenylalanine, the CDR3 spans 15 amino acids. Only the CDR3 DNA stays, 45 bases, in frame from base 1. The TCR originated in a man in his thirties or forties who had recovered from COVID-19. This chain joins TRBV11-1 to TRBJ2-7, and 11 bases in between align with TRBD1. Material: PBMCs or T cells enriched from blood (not recorded which). The CDR3 loop reads CASSFRDRGRYEQYF. The DNA reads as follows: TGTGCCAGCAGCTTCCGGGACAGGGGGAGGTACGAGCAGTACTTC.